This T cell receptor (beta chain) originates from a study of T cells in Graves' hyperthyroidism and ophthalmopathy. Unmatched junction bases numbered 18, after V lost 0 bases and J lost 1 base. The germline CDR1 and CDR2 sequences are SGHRS and YFSETQ. The CDR3 spans 21 residues. For this clonotype: The antigen is unknown.

There were TCR beta CDR3 regions amplified from RNA transcripts. A first-round RT-PCR of the TCR CDR3 used the HTBI primer set. TCRdb independently ran MiXCR on the multiplex PCR reads; one entry per CDR3 protein. The table includes about 840,000 distinct CDR3 sequences, 38% detected once. Hyperthyroidism in the patients, aged 18 to 65, was newly diagnosed and under 2 months in duration. The study left out patients who had uncontrolled infection, other autoimmune disease, pregnancy or lactation. Study results and limitations: A model of 13 V-J features distinguished ophthalmopathy from stable hyperthyroidism.

This TCR was sampled from a man in his late teens or twenties with Graves' hyperthyroidism. The sample consisted of blood. V and J are TRBV5-1 and TRBJ1-1; 10 nucleotides line up with TRBD1. CDR3 sequence: CASSLGSLEPGQGRRNTEAFF. In nucleotides, the CDR3 is TGCGCCAGCAGCTTGGGTAGCCTGGAACCGGGACAGGGGAGGAGGAACACTGAAGCTTTCTTT.